Following are 13 T cell receptor beta chains from one sample sequenced in a study of cytomegalovirus exposure and HLA in healthy donors. PCR employed 60 Vbeta and 13 Jbeta primers. Measured with immunoSEQ multiplex PCR; TCRdb has only the in-frame clones, and not every one. The table includes over 65,000 clones, around 79% detected once. The sample taken for sequencing was PBMCs. Source of these receptors: a woman between 40 and 50 years old in good health and CMV-seropositive.

The chain joins TRBV5-4 to TRBJ2-1, with TRBD2 as a possible D gene (6 bases). Trimming removed 2 bases at V and 2 bases at J, with 14 bases between. CDR1 and CDR2 (germline): SGHNT, YYREEE (reference sequence). The CDR3 loop spans 16 amino acids. CDR3 nucleotide sequence: TGTGCCAGCAGCTTAAAAGCGGGCCGAACCTACAATGAGCAGTTCTTC. Translated: CASSLKAGRTYNEQFF.

The V call is TRBV10-1, the J call TRBJ2-7; D unresolved. This CDR3 region has 11 residues. CDR1 and CDR2 (germline): WNHNN, SYGVQD (reference sequence). V was pared by 3 bases and J by 5 bases, with 5 bases between. The CDR3 DNA sequence: TGCGCCAGCAGTGATGCGGACGAGCAGTACTTC. This translates into CASSDADEQYF.

The chain links TRBV5-4 to TRBJ1-1; 7 bases align to TRBD1. The germline CDR1 and CDR2 sequences are SGHNT and YYREEE (reference sequence). V was pared by 4 bases and J by 0 bases, with 6 bases of the junction left unmatched. This CDR3 is 15 amino acids long. The CDR3 bases are TGTGCCAGCAGCGAAGAGACAGGGTTGAACACTGAAGCTTTCTTT. This translates into CASSEETGLNTEAFF.

The V call is TRBV30, the J call TRBJ1-2; TRBD1 matches 10 bases. The CDR3 is 14 amino acids. V lost 1 base to trimming and J lost 3 bases; unmatched junction nucleotides: 2. CDR1 and CDR2 from the germline V gene are GTSNPN and SVGIG (reference sequence). The CDR3 region has the DNA TGTGCCTGGAGTGGGGACAGGGGCTACTATGGCTACACCTTC. Its protein product is CAWSGDRGYYGYTF.

As DNA, the CDR3 is TGTGCCAGACAGGCTGGACGTGGACTAGACGCAGATACGCAGTATTTT. Its protein is CARQAGRGLDADTQYF. V and J are TRBV2 and TRBJ2-3, with 7 bases lining up with TRBD2. Per the germline V gene, CDR1 is SNHLY and CDR2 is FYNNEI. The CDR3 totals 16 residues. Germline trimming cut 9 bases from V and 4 bases from J; bases unmatched to any gene: 16. Together with reference TRBV2 and TRBJ2-3, the CDR3 gives the full variable domain: EPEVTQTPSHQVTQMGQEVILRCVPISNHLYFYWYRQILGQKVEFLVSFYNNEISEKSEIFDDQFSVERPDGSNFTLKIRSTKLEDSAMYFCARQAGRGLDADTQYFGPGTRLTVL.

The chain links TRBV7-8 to TRBJ2-3; D ambiguous. The CDR3 is 11 residues long. CDR1 and CDR2 (germline): SGHVS, FQNEAQ. With 5 bases removed from V and 3 bases from J, the gap between germline ends came to 3 bases. The chain's CDR3 is CASSPTDTQYF. The DNA for the CDR3 is TGTGCCAGCAGCCCTACAGATACGCAGTATTTT.

There are a few counts of this clone. The chain joins TRBV7-3 to TRBJ2-2, with D possibly matching TRBD2 (5 bases). V dropped 3 bases and J dropped 0 bases, with 5 bases sitting between them. Germline-derived CDR1 and CDR2 are SGHTA and FQGTGA. This CDR3 has 14 residues. CDR3 protein: CASSLGANTGELFF. The CDR3, as DNA: TGTGCCAGCAGCTTGGGAGCGAACACCGGGGAGCTGTTTTTT.

This clone has a handful of counts. The rearrangement uses TRBV6-5 and TRBJ2-3, with D perhaps TRBD1 (5 bases). Trimming stripped 2 bases from V and 4 bases from J, with 7 bases between. This CDR3 has 13 residues. Germline CDR1 MNHEY, CDR2 SVGAGI. CDR3 loop: CASSYRGADTQYF. As DNA, the CDR3 is TGTGCCAGCAGTTACAGGGGCGCAGATACGCAGTATTTT.

This chain joins TRBV7-9 and TRBJ1-1; 7 positions match TRBD1. Germline V CDR1 and CDR2: SEHNR, FQNEAQ (reference sequence). The CDR3 has 16 amino acids. V was clipped by 4 bases and J by 6 bases; unmatched bases: 14. The CDR3 DNA reads TGTGCCAGCAGCTGGCGGGGGGACAGCAGATTCGCTGAAGCTTTCTTT. As protein: CASSWRGDSRFAEAFF.

This chain uses TRBV30 with TRBJ2-7; 7 nucleotides align to TRBD2. This CDR3 contains 13 residues. V shed 2 bases and J 7 bases; nucleotides not matched to a gene: 8. In germline, CDR1 is GTSNPN, CDR2 SVGIG (reference sequence). CDR3 amino acids: CAWSQAGPREQYF. The CDR3 nucleotides read TGTGCCTGGAGTCAAGCGGGGCCGAGGGAGCAGTACTTC.

J is TRBJ2-4 and V is TRBV18; TRBD1 matches 11 bases. CDR3 length: 15 amino acids. Per the germline V gene, CDR1 is KGHSH and CDR2 is LQKENI. The V and J ends lost 6 bases and 8 bases, in that order; junction bases with no gene match: 9. CDR3 sequence (DNA): TGTGCCAGCTCCCTGGGACAGGGGGTTTGGGACATTCAGTACTTC. Residues: CASSLGQGVWDIQYF.

The chain has TRBV4-1 and TRBJ1-2; 10 nucleotides match TRBD1. The CDR3 runs 17 residues. The germline V gene has CDR1 MGHRA and CDR2 YSYEKL. Germline trimming cut 0 bases from V and 4 bases from J; bases unmatched to any gene: 8. This CDR3 reads CASSQDVTGGDRYGYTF. CDR3 DNA sequence: TGCGCCAGCAGCCAAGACGTGACAGGGGGCGATCGCTATGGCTACACCTTC.

This clone has a handful of counts. The CDR3 DNA follows: TGTGCCAGCAGCTTCCCCCAGGGGACTGGGGCCAACGTCCTGACTTTC. Protein product: CASSFPQGTGANVLTF. This chain links TRBV7-8 with TRBJ2-6; D might be TRBD1 (6 bases). This CDR3 spans 16 amino acids. Germline values: CDR1 SGHVS, CDR2 FQNEAQ. Trimming took 3 bases from V and 2 from J, leaving 11 bases between them.